The following is a T cell receptor beta chain sequence with its context. The sample originates from a study of blood T cell repertoires in COVID-19. Authors' processing steps: Amplification with reference gene primers provided the estimates of nucleated cell counts. Produced via immunoSEQ multiplex PCR; TCRdb's table is partial and in-frame only. From that table come the V and J calls and clone size; the DNA was used to work out D and trimming. This sample carries 240,000 or so clones, 80% to 85% of them seen once, and the ten largest clones take around 3.3%. V shed 4 bases and J 0 bases; nucleotides not matched to a gene: 8. The CDR3 is 17 residues long. The germline V gene has CDR1 SEHNR and CDR2 FQNEAQ (reference sequence).

The specimen was peripheral blood. This clonotype was obtained from a woman aged 18-35 years with acute or convalescent COVID-19. The V and J genes are TRBV7-9 and TRBJ2-2, with 7 nucleotides matching TRBD1. Written as DNA, the CDR3 is TGTGCCAGCAGCTACACCTCACAGGGGCCGAACACCGGGGAGCTGTTTTTT. It encodes CASSYTSQGPNTGELFF.